A single sample gave rise to the 5 T cell receptor beta chains below, sequenced in a study of cytomegalovirus exposure and HLA in healthy donors. Researchers ran the PCR with 60 Vbeta and 13 Jbeta primers. TCRdb's copy holds only in-frame clones and misses some; the assay was immunoSEQ multiplex PCR. The sample includes about 140,000 clones, around 75% of them seen just once. Sequenced input: PBMCs. Receptors were obtained from a female donor in good health and CMV-seronegative.

The chain employs TRBV27 and TRBJ1-6; D is unresolved. The length of the CDR3 is 14 residues. V was cut by 7 bases and J by 7 bases, with 14 bases left in between. The germline V gene has CDR1 MNHEY and CDR2 SMNVEV (reference sequence). The CDR3 DNA is TGTGCCAGCACCTATAGACAAGACAATTCACCCCTCCACTTT. Translation gives CASTYRQDNSPLHF.

V usage is TRBV5-5 and J usage is TRBJ2-5; D possibly corresponds to TRBD1 (6 bases). CDR3 length equals 15 residues. With 2 bases removed from V and 2 bases from J, the gap between germline ends came to 13 bases. Germline assignment: CDR1 SGHKS and CDR2 YYEKEE (reference sequence). The CDR3 is CASSLGGQRQETQYF. CDR3 coding DNA: TGTGCCAGCAGCTTAGGCGGACAGCGACAAGAGACCCAGTACTTC. Full variable domain (outside the CDR3, taken from reference TRBV5-5 and TRBJ2-5): DAGVTQSPTHLIKTRGQQVTLRCSPISGHKSVSWYQQVLGQGPQFIFQYYEKEERGRGNFPDRFSARQFPNYSSELNVNALLLGDSALYLCASSLGGQRQETQYFGPGTRLLVL.

This chain joins TRBV7-9 and TRBJ1-5; 8 nucleotides match TRBD1. Trimming took 5 bases from V and 6 from J; bases not matched to a gene: 3. Germline V gives CDR1 SEHNR, CDR2 FQNEAQ (reference sequence). CDR3 size: 13 residues. The CDR3: CASSPTGGQPQHF. DNA of the CDR3: TGTGCCAGCAGCCCAACAGGGGGTCAGCCCCAGCATTTT.

The chain recombines TRBV7-6 with TRBJ2-7; D not certain. The CDR3 has 13 amino acids. The germline CDR1 and CDR2 sequences are SGHVS and FNYEAQ. V lost 3 bases, J lost 3 bases, and 9 bases lay in between. The CDR3 here is CASSLLGSYEQYF. CDR3 DNA sequence: TGTGCCAGCAGCTTGCTAGGTAGCTACGAGCAGTACTTC.

V and J are TRBV15 and TRBJ2-1; 8 bases map to TRBD2. The J segment lost 2 bases and the V segment lost 1 base, leaving 4 bases of the junction unmatched. The CDR3 has 16 amino acids. Germline V CDR1 and CDR2: LNHNV, YYDKDF (reference sequence). The CDR3 loop is CATSRGRGGPYNEQFF. As DNA, the CDR3 is TGTGCCACCAGCAGAGGTCGCGGGGGGCCCTACAATGAGCAGTTCTTC.